Each of the 22 T cell receptor beta chains below was sequenced from the same sample in a study of cytomegalovirus exposure and HLA in healthy donors. The PCR had 60 Vbeta and 13 Jbeta primers. The assay was immunoSEQ multiplex PCR, and TCRdb's table has in-frame clones only and misses some. Among 170,000 or so clones listed, around 80% were seen once. Sequencing was done on a sample of PBMCs. Every receptor here comes from a man aged 35 to 55 in good health and CMV-seronegative.

The J gene is TRBJ2-5, the V gene TRBV7-2; weak D call: TRBD2 (6 bases). Germline CDR1 reads SGHTA; CDR2 reads FQGNSA. V shed 0 bases and J shed 5 bases, with 7 bases lying between them. The CDR3 is 13 amino acids. Written as DNA, the CDR3 is TGTGCCAGCAGCTTAGCTCGGGAGGAGACCCAGTACTTC. This gives the protein CASSLAREETQYF.

The rearrangement links TRBV5-1 to TRBJ2-1; 7 bases are shared with TRBD2. The CDR3 has 13 residues. Germline CDR1 reads SGHRS; CDR2 reads YFSETQ. V lost 4 bases to trimming and J lost 7 bases; unmatched junction nucleotides: 5. The chain's CDR3 is CASSKAGSNEQFF. The CDR3 bases are TGCGCCAGCAGCAAAGCGGGATCGAATGAGCAGTTCTTC.

This clone showed up just a few times. The chain combines TRBV30 with TRBJ1-2; 7 bases agree with TRBD1. Per germline, CDR1 GTSNPN and CDR2 SVGIG (reference sequence). CDR3 length: 14 amino acids. J lost 9 bases, V lost 2 bases, and 12 bases had no gene match. The CDR3, as DNA: TGTGCCTGGAGTCCACAGGGGCTATTGAGTAGCTACACCTTC. Its protein is CAWSPQGLLSSYTF. The variable domain in full, with the rest retrieved from reference TRBV30 and TRBJ1-2, is SQTIHQWPATLVQPVGSPLSLECTVEGTSNPNLYWYRQAAGRGLQLLFYSVGIGQISSEVPQNLSASRPQDRQFILSSKKLLLSDSGFYLCAWSPQGLLSSYTFGSGTRLTVV.

The chain uses TRBV7-3 and TRBJ2-2; 7 bases fit TRBD2. This CDR3 has 14 amino acids. The V gene's germline CDR1 is SGHTA and CDR2 FQGTGA. The V and J ends lost 5 bases and 6 bases, in that order; junction bases with no gene match: 6. The DNA of the CDR3 is TGTGCCAGCAGCCCCCGGGGGGTAGCCGGGGAGCTGTTTTTT. It specifies CASSPRGVAGELFF.

V usage is TRBV6-6 and J usage is TRBJ1-2, with 11 bases that match TRBD1. V dropped 6 bases and J dropped 2; count of bases not matched to a gene: 5. Germline values: CDR1 MNHNY, CDR2 SVGAGI (reference sequence). The CDR3 consists of 15 residues. In nucleotides, the CDR3 is TGTGCCAGCAGCCACGGGGACAGGGGGAACTATGGCTACACCTTC. It translates to CASSHGDRGNYGYTF.

This chain links TRBV28 with TRBJ1-3, with 10 bases fitting TRBD1. Germline values: CDR1 MDHEN, CDR2 SYDVKM. There are 14 residues in the CDR3. V dropped 8 bases and J dropped 4; count of bases not matched to a gene: 5. The CDR3 loop reads CASLTGGTGNTIYF. The CDR3 DNA is TGTGCCAGCCTGACAGGGGGCACGGGAAACACCATATATTTT. Using reference TRBV28 and TRBJ1-3 for the parts outside the CDR3, the full variable domain is DVKVTQSSRYLVKRTGEKVFLECVQDMDHENMFWYRQDPGLGLRLIYFSYDVKMKEKGDIPEGYSVSREKKERFSLILESASTNQTSMYLCASLTGGTGNTIYFGEGSWLTVV.

This sequence joins TRBV7-9 and TRBJ1-4, with 8 bases lining up with TRBD1. CDR1 is SEHNR, CDR2 FQNEAQ, per germline (reference sequence). CDR3 length: 12 residues. The DNA for the CDR3 is TGTTCCGTCAGGGGGCGTGATGAAAAACTGTTTTTT. As protein: CSVRGRDEKLFF.

J is TRBJ2-2 and V is TRBV19; tentative D call: TRBD2 (5 bases). With 6 bases removed from V and 3 bases from J, the gap between germline ends came to 20 bases. This CDR3 region has 17 residues. Per germline, CDR1 LNHDA and CDR2 SQIVND (reference sequence). Written as DNA, the CDR3 is TGTGCCAGTAGAAAGACCCGGGATTCGGGTGACACCGGGGAGCTGTTTTTT. It yields the protein CASRKTRDSGDTGELFF.

This chain connects TRBV27 to TRBJ2-5, with 9 bases fitting TRBD2. This CDR3 has 15 amino acids. Trimming took 5 bases from V and 3 from J; bases not matched to a gene: 7. Germline lookup yields CDR1 MNHEY and CDR2 SMNVEV (reference sequence). CDR3 protein: CASSGGTSREETQYF. DNA for the CDR3: TGTGCCAGCAGTGGGGGGACTAGCAGGGAAGAGACCCAGTACTTC.

This clone was picked up a small number of times. This chain joins TRBV7-2 and TRBJ2-7; 9 positions agree with TRBD1. This CDR3 comprises 16 residues. Unmatched junction bases numbered 7, after V lost 1 base and J lost 3 bases. In germline, CDR1 is SGHTA, CDR2 FQGNSA. CDR3 DNA: TGTGCCAGCAGCTTAGTTGCCGGGACAGGGAGCTACGAGCAGTACTTC. Translated: CASSLVAGTGSYEQYF.

The J gene is TRBJ2-7, the V gene TRBV7-8; D possibly corresponds to TRBD2 (6 bases). CDR1 is SGHVS, CDR2 FQNEAQ, per germline. V was pared by 1 base and J by 1 base, with 14 bases between. The CDR3 runs 16 residues. This CDR3 reads CASSLGWTTSSYEQYF. The CDR3 coding sequence is TGTGCCAGCAGCTTAGGTTGGACTACCTCATCCTACGAGCAGTACTTC.

The chain is built from TRBV7-6 and TRBJ1-5; possible D gene TRBD1, 6 bases. This CDR3 comprises 13 residues. CDR1 is SGHVS and CDR2 is FNYEAQ in the germline V gene. V was cut by 5 bases and J by 5 bases, with 10 bases left in between. The CDR3 DNA reads as TGTGCCAGCAGCCTCAGGGGTCATCAGCCCCAGCATTTT. Translated: CASSLRGHQPQHF.

This chain connects TRBV5-1 to TRBJ2-3, with a weak D call TRBD1 (7 bases). CDR3 size: 14 residues. V dropped 1 base and J dropped 6 bases, with 12 bases sitting between them. Germline V lookup: CDR1 SGHRS, CDR2 YFSETQ. The CDR3 region has the DNA TGCGCCAGCAGCTTGACAGGGGACTTGGATACGCAGTATTTT. It is translated as CASSLTGDLDTQYF.

In this sample, this clone turned up a few times. CDR3 bases: TGTGCCAGCAGCTTGTCGAGCAGGCCAAGCACAGATACGCAGTATTTT. It specifies CASSLSSRPSTDTQYF. The chain uses TRBV5-4 and TRBJ2-3; D not certain. Trimming took off 1 base at V and 0 bases at J, with 12 bases between the two ends. There are 16 residues in the CDR3. From germline, CDR1 is SGHNT and CDR2 YYREEE (reference sequence).

The table lists this clone with a count of one. CDR3 in amino acids: CAWSRYNEQFF. CDR3 in DNA: TGTGCCTGGAGCAGGTACAATGAGCAGTTCTTC. The chain recombines TRBV30 with TRBJ2-1; D is unclear. Trimming removed 3 bases at V and 4 bases at J, with 4 bases between. From germline, CDR1 is GTSNPN and CDR2 SVGIG (reference sequence). The CDR3 covers 11 residues.

This chain links TRBV23-1 with TRBJ2-1; D not certain. TRBV23-1 is annotated as an ORF whose role is uncertain. Trimming took off 10 bases at V and 0 bases at J, with 13 bases between the two ends. The CDR3 runs to 14 residues. The CDR3 bases are TGCGCCACCCTCGGAGTAAGCTCCTACAATGAGCAGTTCTTC. It translates to CATLGVSSYNEQFF.

This sequence joins TRBV7-2 and TRBJ1-4, with 7 nucleotides matching TRBD1. V lost 4 bases and J lost 10; bases outside the gene matches: 9. The germline V gene has CDR1 SGHTA and CDR2 FQGNSA. The CDR3 contains 14 residues. The CDR3 spells CASSSNSGQRKLFF. In DNA form, the CDR3 reads TGTGCCAGCAGCTCAAACTCGGGACAGCGAAAACTGTTTTTT.

The V and J genes are TRBV7-2 and TRBJ1-5, with TRBD1 matching 9 bases. V was clipped by 5 bases and J by 6 bases; unmatched bases: 8. This CDR3 region has 15 residues. Germline V gene data show CDR1 as SGHTA and CDR2 as FQGNSA. The CDR3: CASSRGQGGGQPQHF. In DNA, the CDR3 is TGTGCCAGCAGCCGGGGACAGGGTGGGGGTCAGCCCCAGCATTTT.

The genes are TRBV7-6 and TRBJ2-2; 9 bases are shared with TRBD1. Germline loops: CDR1 SGHVS, CDR2 FNYEAQ. Germline trimming cut 3 bases from V and 6 bases from J; bases unmatched to any gene: 14. There are 18 residues in the CDR3. CDR3 sequence: CASSFNPLPRQGAGELFF. Here the CDR3 DNA reads TGTGCCAGCAGCTTCAATCCTCTTCCGAGACAGGGGGCCGGGGAGCTGTTTTTT. The whole variable domain, remainder taken from reference TRBV7-6 and TRBJ2-2, is GAGVSQSPRYKVTKRGQDVALRCDPISGHVSLYWYRQALGQGPEFLTYFNYEAQQDKSGLPNDRFSAERPEGSISTLTIQRTEQRDSAMYRCASSFNPLPRQGAGELFFGEGSRLTVL.

The chain recombines TRBV5-1 with TRBJ1-6; D may be TRBD1 (6 bases). The CDR3 has 16 residues. V dropped 0 bases and J dropped 10 bases, with 17 bases sitting between them. Germline CDR1 SGHRS, CDR2 YFSETQ. The DNA of the CDR3 is TGCGCCAGCAGCTTGGCAGGGGATCGACAGTTATCACCCCTCCACTTT. Translation: CASSLAGDRQLSPLHF.

The chain uses TRBV9 and TRBJ2-2; TRBD2 might be the D (6 bases). Trimming removed 0 bases from V and 5 bases from J, with 14 bases in between. The length of the CDR3 is 16 residues. In germline, CDR1 is SGDLS, CDR2 YYNGEE. The CDR3 DNA sequence: TGTGCCAGCAGCGTAGGTACTGCGGAGGGTACCGGGGAGCTGTTTTTT. It encodes CASSVGTAEGTGELFF.

The chain employs TRBV29-1 and TRBJ2-1, with D unresolved. This CDR3 is 12 amino acids long. Germline assignment: CDR1 SQVTM and CDR2 ANQGSEA. Trimming shortened V by 0 bases and J by 15 bases, and 15 bases separated the two germline ends. CDR3 amino acids: CSVEDQAGRPFF. The CDR3 DNA sequence: TGCAGCGTTGAAGATCAAGCAGGAAGGCCGTTCTTC.